A single sample gave rise to the 15 T cell receptor beta chains below, sequenced in a study of blood T cells in healthy people across ages. Combining a sample-barcoded 5' primer with a J-beta primer mix, a second PCR ran for roughly 6 to 12 cycles. TCRdb fed the 5' RACE reads into MiXCR, producing one record per CDR3 protein. The sample has 550,000 to 700,000 distinct CDR3 sequences, roughly a quarter seen once. The sample taken for sequencing was blood. These receptor sequences come from a woman in her sixties or seventies in good health.

In this sample, this clonotype turned up a few times. The chain links TRBV19 to TRBJ2-2, with unresolved D. The CDR3 has 14 residues. V lost 3 bases, J lost 4 bases, and 9 bases lay in between. Germline V gene lookup returns CDR1 LNHDA and CDR2 SQIVND (reference sequence). CDR3 loop: CASSILLSTGELFF. In nucleotides, the CDR3 is TGTGCCAGTAGTATCCTGCTTTCCACCGGGGAGCTGTTTTTT.

The table lists this clonotype with a few counts. V gene TRBV7-8 combines with J gene TRBJ2-5, with D perhaps TRBD1 or TRBD2 (5 bases each). CDR1 and CDR2 (germline): SGHVS, FQNEAQ. The CDR3 covers 15 residues. Trimming pared 2 bases from V and 5 bases from J, leaving 15 bases between. The CDR3 is CASSLNSGLRETQYF. In nucleotides, the CDR3 is TGTGCCAGCAGCTTAAATTCGGGGCTGAGGGAGACCCAGTACTTC.

The chain uses TRBV7-2 and TRBJ1-1; a possible D gene is TRBD1 (5 bases). The CDR3 is 15 amino acids. The V gene's germline CDR1 is SGHTA and CDR2 FQGNSA. Between the trimmed V and J ends, which lost 3 bases and 4 bases, there was a span of 15 bases. The CDR3 reads CASSFDRPGGTEAFF. CDR3 nucleotides: TGTGCCAGCAGCTTCGATAGACCTGGGGGCACTGAAGCTTTCTTT.

This clonotype was counted a few times. The chain has TRBV4-3 and TRBJ2-1; D is ambiguous. The V gene's germline CDR1 is LGHNA and CDR2 YSLEER. Trimming left V 0 bases short and J 1 base short, with 16 bases between. CDR3 length: 18 residues. CDR3 amino acids: CASSQDQIGLPSYNEQFF. The CDR3 DNA follows: TGCGCCAGCAGCCAAGATCAGATAGGGTTACCTTCCTACAATGAGCAGTTCTTC.

A few counts support this clonotype. This sequence joins TRBV5-1 and TRBJ1-1; a possible D gene is TRBD1 (6 bases). This CDR3 contains 15 residues. The germline V gene encodes CDR1 SGHRS and CDR2 YFSETQ. V dropped 2 bases and J dropped 4 bases, with 15 bases sitting between them. The CDR3 DNA sequence: TGCGCCAGCAGCTTTTCCCCCCAGGGGACCACTGAAGCTTTCTTT. Its translation is CASSFSPQGTTEAFF. Using reference TRBV5-1 and TRBJ1-1 for the parts outside the CDR3, the full variable domain is KAGVTQTPRYLIKTRGQQVTLSCSPISGHRSVSWYQQTPGQGLQFLFEYFSETQRNKGNFPGRFSGRQFSNSRSEMNVSTLELGDSALYLCASSFSPQGTTEAFFGQGTRLTVV.

This rearrangement joins TRBV6-2 or TRBV6-3 to TRBJ2-4; 8 bases map to TRBD1. V was clipped by 4 bases and J by 2 bases; unmatched bases: 10. From germline, CDR1 is MNHEY and CDR2 SVGEGT. This CDR3 is built from 17 residues. The CDR3 sequence is CASSSLRQGRTKNIQYF. For the CDR3, the DNA is TGTGCCAGCAGTTCCCTAAGACAGGGGAGAACCAAAAACATTCAGTACTTC.

This clonotype was counted only a few times. One junction end does not reproduce the germline sequence, and a read error may be involved. The chain links TRBV5-1 to TRBJ2-1; TRBD1 agrees at 9 bases. The length of the CDR3 is 15 residues. Germline values: CDR1 SGHRS, CDR2 YFSETQ. The CDR3 loop is CASSLQGASGNEQLF. DNA of the CDR3: TGCGCCAGCAGCTTACAGGGGGCGAGTGGCAATGAGCAGCTCTTC.

This chain connects TRBV29-1 to TRBJ2-1; the match to TRBD2 covers 12 bases. The CDR3 is made up of 20 amino acids. Germline CDR1 and CDR2: SQVTM and ANQGSEA. V lost 6 bases to trimming and J lost 3 bases; unmatched junction nucleotides: 21. CDR3 coding DNA: TGCAGCGTGTCCGAGAGGGGGCAAAGACTAGCGGGGGCCCTCTACAATGAGCAGTTCTTC. Residues: CSVSERGQRLAGALYNEQFF.

The rearrangement joins TRBV11-1 to TRBJ1-2; 9 bases map to TRBD1. This CDR3 contains 13 residues. V dropped 5 bases and J dropped 6; count of bases not matched to a gene: 4. Germline lookup yields CDR1 SGHAT and CDR2 FQDESV (reference sequence). The CDR3 region has the DNA TGTGCCAGCAGCCGGGACAGGGAGGATGGCTACACCTTC. As protein: CASSRDREDGYTF.

V is TRBV7-9 and J is TRBJ1-4; D gene ambiguous. The CDR3 extends over 14 amino acids. Trimming removed 6 bases at V and 5 bases at J, with 13 bases between. The germline V gene has CDR1 SEHNR and CDR2 FQNEAQ (reference sequence). CDR3 nucleotide sequence: TGTGCCAGCAGACCCCTGGGAAGAAATGAAAAACTGTTTTTT. It yields the protein CASRPLGRNEKLFF.

This clonotype was observed at least ten times. The chain has TRBV6-5 and TRBJ2-6; D gene ambiguous. Germline V gene data show CDR1 as MNHEY and CDR2 as SVGAGI. CDR3 length: 15 residues. V lost 5 bases, J lost 0 bases, and 8 bases lay in between. Here the CDR3 DNA reads TGTGCCAGCAGTACGGCGAGCTCTGGGGCCAACGTCCTGACTTTC. Amino acid sequence: CASSTASSGANVLTF.

In its sample, this clonotype was seen a few times. The rearrangement links TRBV24-1 to TRBJ2-3, with D possibly called TRBD1 or TRBD2 (6 bases each). Looked up from germline, CDR1 is KGHDR and CDR2 is SFDVKD. The CDR3 sequence is 15 residues long. V was pared by 2 bases and J by 3 bases, with 11 bases between. The DNA of the CDR3 is TGTGCCACCAGTGATTCCCGGGGGCTTACAGATACGCAGTATTTT. Translation gives CATSDSRGLTDTQYF.

J is TRBJ2-3 and V is TRBV7-6; 8 bases line up with TRBD1. Germline loops: CDR1 SGHVS, CDR2 FNYEAQ. The CDR3 is made up of 14 amino acids. The J segment lost 2 bases and the V segment lost 10 bases, leaving 8 bases of the junction unmatched. The CDR3 nucleotides are TGTGCCAACGAGGACAGGGCACACACAGATACGCAGTATTTT. This translates into CANEDRAHTDTQYF.

The chain links TRBV20-1 to TRBJ2-7; D remains ambiguous. The CDR3 contains 10 residues. The V end was cut by 6 bases, the J end by 6 bases, with 9 bases between. Germline V gene data show CDR1 as DFQATT and CDR2 as SNEGSKA (reference sequence). The CDR3 coding sequence is TGCAGTGCCTCGAGAGGCGAGCAGTACTTC. It codes for CSASRGEQYF.

Comment on this clonotype: The junction differs from germline at one of its ends, possibly a read error. The rearrangement links TRBV15 to TRBJ1-3; TRBD1 agrees at 8 bases. From germline, CDR1 is LNHNV and CDR2 YYDKDF (reference sequence). The CDR3 contains 15 residues. The CDR3 DNA reads TGTGCCACCAGCGACAGGGGATACTCTGGGAACACCATATATTTT. Amino acids: CATSDRGYSGNTIYF.